Listed here are 22 T cell receptor beta chains from one sample, sequenced in a study of beta chain features in type 1 diabetes. cDNA synthesis used the whole RNA isolate, giving expressed TCRB sequences. Only in-frame clones appear in the TCRdb table, and some are missing; sequencing was by immunoSEQ multiplex PCR. Of roughly 350,000 clones listed, approximately 9.9% were seen once; the top ten hold around 0.015%. Sequencing was performed on naive CD4+ T cells from blood. These receptors came from a woman aged 25 to 45 in good health.

V usage is TRBV14 and J usage is TRBJ1-2; TRBD1 matches at 7 bases. This CDR3 is built from 16 residues. Germline trimming cut 1 base from V and 4 bases from J; bases unmatched to any gene: 9. Germline V gene lookup returns CDR1 SGHDN and CDR2 FVKESK. The CDR3 sequence: CASSQGIYSGGYGYTF. Here the CDR3 DNA reads TGTGCCAGCAGCCAAGGGATTTACTCAGGGGGCTATGGCTACACCTTC.

The table lists this clone with a few counts. This chain connects TRBV7-3 to TRBJ2-3, with 9 bases fitting TRBD2. Germline lookup yields CDR1 SGHTA and CDR2 FQGTGA. The trim removed 4 bases at V and 1 base at J, leaving 3 bases unmatched. This CDR3 is 15 amino acids long. The CDR3 loop is CASSSRLAGTDTQYF. The CDR3 bases are TGTGCCAGCAGCTCTCGACTAGCGGGCACAGATACGCAGTATTTT.

J is TRBJ2-2 and V is TRBV7-6, with TRBD1 identical over 9 bases. The germline V gene has CDR1 SGHVS and CDR2 FNYEAQ. With 5 bases clipped from V and 6 bases from J, the junction kept 7 bases outside the gene matches. This CDR3 spans 15 amino acids. This CDR3 reads CASSARTGEAGELFF. The CDR3 DNA sequence: TGTGCCAGCAGCGCCCGGACAGGGGAGGCCGGGGAGCTGTTTTTT.

The chain links TRBV6-5 to TRBJ1-1, with 8 bases that match TRBD1. The CDR3 extends over 13 amino acids. Germline assignment: CDR1 MNHEY and CDR2 SVGAGI. With V trimmed by 2 bases and J by 4 bases, 0 bases remained unmatched. CDR3 amino acids: CASSYTGGTEAFF. DNA for the CDR3: TGTGCCAGCAGTTACACAGGGGGCACTGAAGCTTTCTTT.

This chain uses TRBV18 with TRBJ2-7; 11 bases map to TRBD1. CDR3 size: 15 residues. Germline assignment: CDR1 KGHSH and CDR2 LQKENI. V was pared by 3 bases and J by 0 bases, with 1 base of the junction left unmatched. CDR3 in DNA: TGTGCCAGCTCACCGGGACAGGGGGTCTCCTACGAGCAGTACTTC. Translated, it gives CASSPGQGVSYEQYF.

There are a few counts of this clone. The chain links TRBV25-1 to TRBJ2-7; 8 bases agree with TRBD1. This CDR3 is built from 15 residues. Germline V gene data show CDR1 as MGHDK and CDR2 as SYGVNS. Germline trimming cut 5 bases from V and 4 bases from J; bases unmatched to any gene: 10. The CDR3 bases are TGTGCCAGCAGTTCCTCCGGACAGGGTCTATACGAGCAGTACTTC. Residues: CASSSSGQGLYEQYF.

The gene calls are TRBV19 and TRBJ1-5, with TRBD1 identical over 9 bases. CDR1 and CDR2 (germline): LNHDA, SQIVND (reference sequence). Trimming removed 5 bases from V and 3 bases from J; junction bases left unmatched: 8. This CDR3 contains 16 residues. Here the CDR3 reads CASSVIGQGFNQPQHF. The CDR3 DNA follows: TGTGCCAGTAGTGTTATCGGACAGGGGTTCAATCAGCCCCAGCATTTT.

This clone was observed a handful of times. The chain carries TRBV18 and TRBJ2-3; D may be TRBD1 (6 bases). Germline V gene sequence: CDR1 KGHSH, CDR2 LQKENI. The CDR3 totals 12 residues. The ends were cut back, 6 bases at V and 4 bases at J, with 8 bases in the middle. CDR3 residues: CASSTGSDTQYF. The DNA for the CDR3 is TGTGCCAGCTCCACAGGGTCAGATACGCAGTATTTT.

J is TRBJ2-4 and V is TRBV4-1; TRBD2 might be the D (5 bases). From germline, CDR1 is MGHRA and CDR2 YSYEKL. The ends were cut back, 0 bases at V and 0 bases at J, with 15 bases in the middle. This CDR3 is 18 amino acids long. The CDR3 spells CASSQDRESSLAKNIQYF. The CDR3 DNA reads TGCGCCAGCAGCCAAGATCGTGAGTCTAGCCTAGCCAAAAACATTCAGTACTTC.

This clone was found a few times. The rearrangement joins TRBV29-1 to TRBJ2-7, with unresolved D. Looked up from germline, CDR1 is SQVTM and CDR2 is ANQGSEA. This CDR3 is 13 amino acids long. V was trimmed by 0 bases and J by 0 bases, leaving 6 bases between them. The DNA for the CDR3 is TGCAGCGTTGAAGAGGCCTTCTCCTACGAGCAGTACTTC. Protein: CSVEEAFSYEQYF.

The chain combines TRBV27 with TRBJ2-1; TRBD1 matches at 9 bases. Germline V lookup: CDR1 MNHEY, CDR2 SMNVEV (reference sequence). Germline trimming cut 4 bases from V and 8 bases from J; bases unmatched to any gene: 9. The CDR3 length is 15 residues. The CDR3 coding sequence is TGTGCCAGCAGTTCCGCGGGACAGGGTTTGGATGAGCAGTTCTTC. Protein: CASSSAGQGLDEQFF.

This clone was picked up a small number of times. This sequence joins TRBV4-2 and TRBJ2-1; TRBD2 matches at 11 bases. Germline CDR1 and CDR2: LGHNA and YNFKEQ. V trimming: 4 bases; J trimming: 3 bases; junction bases outside the gene matches: 5. CDR3 length: 16 residues. In nucleotides, the CDR3 is TGTGCCAGCAGCCCAGGGACTAGCGGAAACTACAATGAGCAGTTCTTC. It translates to CASSPGTSGNYNEQFF.

The chain couples TRBV18 to TRBJ1-2, with 8 positions matching TRBD1. CDR1 is KGHSH and CDR2 is LQKENI in the germline V gene. The V and J ends lost 3 bases and 5 bases, in that order; junction bases with no gene match: 5. The CDR3 spans 14 residues. The CDR3 nucleotides are TGTGCCAGCTCACCGGCTACAGGGGGGTATGGCTACACCTTC. As protein: CASSPATGGYGYTF.

A few counts support this clone. The rearrangement uses TRBV7-3 and TRBJ1-2; 9 bases fit TRBD1. CDR1 is SGHTA, CDR2 FQGTGA, per germline. CDR3 length: 16 residues. Trimming cost V 0 bases and J 8 bases; bases outside gene matches: 10. CDR3 bases: TGTGCCAGCAGCTTAACGTCTATGGGACAGGGAGGCGGCTACACCTTC. Protein: CASSLTSMGQGGGYTF.

The gene calls are TRBV7-9 and TRBJ2-1, with TRBD1 matching over 11 bases. V lost 4 bases to trimming and J lost 9 bases; unmatched junction nucleotides: 5. CDR1 is SEHNR, CDR2 FQNEAQ, per germline (reference sequence). The CDR3 runs 14 residues. The CDR3 coding sequence is TGTGCCAGCAGCTCGGACAGGGGGCTTGGTGAGCAGTTCTTC. The encoded protein is CASSSDRGLGEQFF.

This rearrangement joins TRBV25-1 to TRBJ1-1, with TRBD1 identical over 7 bases. Germline CDR1 MGHDK, CDR2 SYGVNS. V lost 3 bases, J lost 5 bases, and 6 bases stayed unmatched. The CDR3 consists of 14 residues. The CDR3 spells CASSDHRGWTEAFF. CDR3 coding DNA: TGTGCCAGCAGTGACCACAGGGGTTGGACTGAAGCTTTCTTT.

The chain joins TRBV5-1 to TRBJ2-5; 9 bases align to TRBD1. Losses at the gene ends were 2 bases for V and 3 bases for J; bases not matched to a gene: 5. Germline CDR1 is SGHRS and CDR2 is YFSETQ. This CDR3 spans 15 amino acids. The CDR3 loop reads CASSLIRTGEETQYF. The DNA for the CDR3 is TGCGCCAGCAGCTTAATCCGGACAGGGGAAGAGACCCAGTACTTC.

This chain joins TRBV9 and TRBJ1-4; D remains ambiguous. This CDR3 has 14 residues. CDR1 is SGDLS, CDR2 YYNGEE, per germline. V shed 2 bases and J shed 8 bases, with 13 bases lying between them. CDR3 DNA: TGTGCCAGCAGCGTTGGCGGGCGGGAAGAAAAACTGTTTTTT. Amino acids: CASSVGGREEKLFF.

The table lists this clone with many counts. The V and J genes are TRBV9 and TRBJ1-4, with TRBD1 identical over 7 bases. Trimming cost V 3 bases and J 4 bases; bases outside gene matches: 3. The CDR3 is made up of 14 amino acids. Looked up from germline, CDR1 is SGDLS and CDR2 is YYNGEE. DNA of the CDR3: TGTGCCAGCAGCGACAGGGGCCTTAATGAAAAACTGTTTTTT. Its protein is CASSDRGLNEKLFF. Based on the CDR3 plus reference TRBV9 and TRBJ1-4, the full variable domain is DSGVTQTPKHLITATGQRVTLRCSPRSGDLSVYWYQQSLDQGLQFLIQYYNGEERAKGNILERFSAQQFPDLHSELNLSSLELGDSALYFCASSDRGLNEKLFFGSGTQLSVL.

CDR3 DNA: TGTGCCAGCAGCCCGACTAGCGGGTCTAGCACAGATACGCAGTATTTT. Translated: CASSPTSGSSTDTQYF. The chain joins TRBV7-3 to TRBJ2-3, with 10 bases lining up with TRBD2. The CDR3 contains 16 residues. V trimming: 5 bases; J trimming: 0 bases; junction bases outside the gene matches: 5. Germline V CDR1 and CDR2: SGHTA, FQGTGA.

This chain links TRBV18 with TRBJ2-3; no reliable D call. Germline V gives CDR1 KGHSH, CDR2 LQKENI. The CDR3 consists of 12 residues. Trimming stripped 2 bases from V and 3 bases from J, with 3 bases between. CDR3 sequence reads: CASSPTTDTQYF. The CDR3 nucleotides read TGTGCCAGCTCACCAACTACAGATACGCAGTATTTT.

CDR3 in DNA: TGTGCCAGCAGCCCGGGGACATTCACCGGGGAGCTGTTTTTT. The encoded protein is CASSPGTFTGELFF. This sequence joins TRBV28 and TRBJ2-2, with a possible D match to TRBD1 (6 bases). Germline CDR1 reads MDHEN; CDR2 reads SYDVKM. The CDR3 has 14 residues. V lost 6 bases and J lost 4, with 12 bases in between.